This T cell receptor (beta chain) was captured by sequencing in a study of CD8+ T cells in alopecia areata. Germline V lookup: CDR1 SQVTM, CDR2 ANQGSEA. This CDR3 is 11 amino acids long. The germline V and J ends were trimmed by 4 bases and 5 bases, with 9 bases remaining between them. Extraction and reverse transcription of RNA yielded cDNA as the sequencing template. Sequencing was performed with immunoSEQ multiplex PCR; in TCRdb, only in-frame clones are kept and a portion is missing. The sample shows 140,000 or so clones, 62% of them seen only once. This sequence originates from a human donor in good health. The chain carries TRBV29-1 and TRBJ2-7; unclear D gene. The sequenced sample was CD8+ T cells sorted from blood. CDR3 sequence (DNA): TGCAGCGTTGCGTCGGGCCACGAGCAGTACTTC. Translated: CSVASGHEQYF.